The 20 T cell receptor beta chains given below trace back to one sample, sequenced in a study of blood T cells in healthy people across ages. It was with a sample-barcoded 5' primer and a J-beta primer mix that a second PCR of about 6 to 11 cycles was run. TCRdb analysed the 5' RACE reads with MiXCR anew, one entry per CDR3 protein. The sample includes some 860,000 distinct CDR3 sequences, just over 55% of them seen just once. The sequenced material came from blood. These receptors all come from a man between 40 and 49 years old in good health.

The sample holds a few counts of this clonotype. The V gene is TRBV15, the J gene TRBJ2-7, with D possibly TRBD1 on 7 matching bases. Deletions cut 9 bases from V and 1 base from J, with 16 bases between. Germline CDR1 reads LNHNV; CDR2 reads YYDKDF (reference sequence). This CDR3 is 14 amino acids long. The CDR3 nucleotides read TGTGCCACATCTCCCAGGGGGGTATCCTACGAGCAGTACTTC. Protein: CATSPRGVSYEQYF.

The CDR3, as DNA: TGTGCCAGCAGTGTTTTGGAGGGCTACGAGCAGTACTTC. Translating it yields CASSVLEGYEQYF. This rearrangement joins TRBV2 to TRBJ2-7, with D perhaps TRBD2 (6 bases). CDR3 length: 13 amino acids. CDR1 and CDR2 (germline): SNHLY, FYNNEI. Trimming removed 4 bases from V and 3 bases from J, with 10 bases in between.

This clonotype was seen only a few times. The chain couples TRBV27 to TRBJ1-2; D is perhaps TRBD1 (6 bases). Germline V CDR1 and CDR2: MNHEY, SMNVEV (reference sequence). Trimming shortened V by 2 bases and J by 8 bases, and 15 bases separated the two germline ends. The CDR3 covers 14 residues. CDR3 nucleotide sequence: TGTGCCAGCAGTTTAATGTCAGGGGTGGACGGCTACACCTTC. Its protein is CASSLMSGVDGYTF.

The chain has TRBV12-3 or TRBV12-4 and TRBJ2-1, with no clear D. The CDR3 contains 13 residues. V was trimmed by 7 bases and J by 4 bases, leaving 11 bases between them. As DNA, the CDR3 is TGTGCCAGCACCCGGAGCACGTACAATGAGCAGTTCTTC. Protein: CASTRSTYNEQFF.

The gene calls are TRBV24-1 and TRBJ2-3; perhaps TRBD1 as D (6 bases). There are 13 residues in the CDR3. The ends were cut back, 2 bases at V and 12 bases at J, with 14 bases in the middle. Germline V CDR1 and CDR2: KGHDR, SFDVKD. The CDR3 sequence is CATSDYLPGHQYF. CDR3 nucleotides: TGTGCCACCAGTGATTACCTACCGGGACACCAGTATTTT.

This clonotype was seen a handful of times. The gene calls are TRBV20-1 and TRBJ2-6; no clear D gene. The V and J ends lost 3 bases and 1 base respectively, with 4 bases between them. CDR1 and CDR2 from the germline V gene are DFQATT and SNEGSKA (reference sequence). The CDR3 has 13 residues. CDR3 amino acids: CSASKSGANVLTF. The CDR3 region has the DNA TGCAGTGCTAGCAAATCTGGGGCCAACGTCCTGACTTTC.

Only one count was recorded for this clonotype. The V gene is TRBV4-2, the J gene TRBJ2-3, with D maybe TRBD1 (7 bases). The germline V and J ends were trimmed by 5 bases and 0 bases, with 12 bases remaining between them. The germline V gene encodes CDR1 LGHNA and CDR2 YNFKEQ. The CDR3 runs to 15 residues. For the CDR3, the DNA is TGTGCCAGCAGCTCCCAGGGGGGAAGCACAGATACGCAGTATTTT. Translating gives CASSSQGGSTDTQYF.

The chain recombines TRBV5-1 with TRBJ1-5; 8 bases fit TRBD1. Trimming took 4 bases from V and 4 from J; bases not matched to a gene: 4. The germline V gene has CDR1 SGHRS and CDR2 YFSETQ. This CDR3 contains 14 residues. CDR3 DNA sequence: TGCGCCAGCAGCCCGGGGGACAGGAATCAGCCCCAGCATTTT. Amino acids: CASSPGDRNQPQHF. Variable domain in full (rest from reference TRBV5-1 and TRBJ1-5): KAGVTQTPRYLIKTRGQQVTLSCSPISGHRSVSWYQQTPGQGLQFLFEYFSETQRNKGNFPGRFSGRQFSNSRSEMNVSTLELGDSALYLCASSPGDRNQPQHFGDGTRLSIL.

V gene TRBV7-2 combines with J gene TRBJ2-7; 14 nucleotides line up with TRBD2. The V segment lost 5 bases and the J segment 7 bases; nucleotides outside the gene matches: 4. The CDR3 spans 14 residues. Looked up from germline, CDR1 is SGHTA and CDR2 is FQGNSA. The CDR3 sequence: CASSGGLAGEEQYF. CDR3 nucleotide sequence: TGTGCCAGCAGCGGGGGACTAGCGGGAGAGGAGCAGTACTTC.

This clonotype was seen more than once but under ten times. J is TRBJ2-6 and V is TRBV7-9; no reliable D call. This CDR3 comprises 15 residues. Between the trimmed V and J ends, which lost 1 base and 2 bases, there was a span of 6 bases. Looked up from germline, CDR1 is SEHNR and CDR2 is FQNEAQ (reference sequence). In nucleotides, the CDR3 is TGTGCCAGCAGCTTAGTTGGAACTGGGGCCAACGTCCTGACTTTC. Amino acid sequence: CASSLVGTGANVLTF.

CDR3 residues: CATRGPYEQYF. DNA for the CDR3: TGTGCCACCCGGGGGCCCTACGAGCAGTACTTC. This chain connects TRBV24-1 to TRBJ2-7; TRBD1 or TRBD2 may be the D gene (6 bases each). Germline-derived CDR1 and CDR2 are KGHDR and SFDVKD. The CDR3 runs 11 residues. Trimming removed 9 bases at V and 2 bases at J, with 7 bases between.

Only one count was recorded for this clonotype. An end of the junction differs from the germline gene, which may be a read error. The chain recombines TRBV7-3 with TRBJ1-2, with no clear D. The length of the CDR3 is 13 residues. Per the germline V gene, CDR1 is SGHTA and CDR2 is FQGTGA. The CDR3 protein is CANSPDGNYGYTF. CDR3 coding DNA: TGTGCCAACAGCCCGGACGGAAACTATGGCTACACCTTC.

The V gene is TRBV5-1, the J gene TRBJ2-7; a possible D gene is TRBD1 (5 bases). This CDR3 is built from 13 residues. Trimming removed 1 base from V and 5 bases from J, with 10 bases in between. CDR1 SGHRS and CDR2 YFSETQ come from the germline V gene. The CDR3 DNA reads TGCGCCAGCAGCTTGACAGGTTGGCACGAGCAGTACTTC. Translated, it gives CASSLTGWHEQYF.

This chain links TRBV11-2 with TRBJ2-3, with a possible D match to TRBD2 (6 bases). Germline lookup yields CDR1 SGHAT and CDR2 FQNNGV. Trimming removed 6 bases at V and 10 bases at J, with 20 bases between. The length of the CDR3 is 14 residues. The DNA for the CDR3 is TGTGCCAGCAGGCCCTCGGGAGCCGGGGGATCGCAGTATTTT. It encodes CASRPSGAGGSQYF.

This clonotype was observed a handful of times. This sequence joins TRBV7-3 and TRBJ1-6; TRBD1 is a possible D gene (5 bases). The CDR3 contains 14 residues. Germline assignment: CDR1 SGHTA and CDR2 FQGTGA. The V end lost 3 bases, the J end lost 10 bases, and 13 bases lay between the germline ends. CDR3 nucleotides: TGTGCCAGCAGCTTGACGGGGGTAGGATCACCCCTCCACTTT. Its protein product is CASSLTGVGSPLHF. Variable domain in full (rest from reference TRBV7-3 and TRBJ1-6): GAGVSQTPSNKVTEKGKYVELRCDPISGHTALYWYRQSLGQGPEFLIYFQGTGAADDSGLPNDRFFAVRPEGSVSTLKIQRTERGDSAVYLCASSLTGVGSPLHFGNGTRLTVT.

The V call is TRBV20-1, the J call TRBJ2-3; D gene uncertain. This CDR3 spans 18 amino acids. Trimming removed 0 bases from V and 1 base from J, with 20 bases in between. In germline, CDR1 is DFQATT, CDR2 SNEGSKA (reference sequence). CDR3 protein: CSARDTKTSLLRTDTQYF. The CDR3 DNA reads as TGCAGTGCTAGAGACACCAAGACAAGTCTGCTGCGCACAGATACGCAGTATTTT.

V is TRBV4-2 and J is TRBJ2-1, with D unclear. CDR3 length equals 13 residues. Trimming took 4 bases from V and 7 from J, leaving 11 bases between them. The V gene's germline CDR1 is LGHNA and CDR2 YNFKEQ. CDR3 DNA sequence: TGTGCCAGCAGCCGAGGCCTGGGTAATGAGCAGTTCTTC. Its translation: CASSRGLGNEQFF.

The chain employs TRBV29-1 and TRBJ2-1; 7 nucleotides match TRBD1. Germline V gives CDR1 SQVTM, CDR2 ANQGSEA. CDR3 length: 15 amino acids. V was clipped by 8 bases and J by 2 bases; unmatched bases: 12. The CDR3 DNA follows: TGCAGCACCCCCGTCGAGGGGGCGGCCTACAATGAGCAGTTCTTC. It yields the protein CSTPVEGAAYNEQFF.

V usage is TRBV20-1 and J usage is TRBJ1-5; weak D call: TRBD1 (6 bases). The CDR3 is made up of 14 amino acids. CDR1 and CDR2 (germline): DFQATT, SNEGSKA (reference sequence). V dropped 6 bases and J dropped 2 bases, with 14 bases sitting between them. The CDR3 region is CSARWGAGNQPQHF. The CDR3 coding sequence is TGCAGTGCGAGGTGGGGGGCTGGCAATCAGCCCCAGCATTTT.

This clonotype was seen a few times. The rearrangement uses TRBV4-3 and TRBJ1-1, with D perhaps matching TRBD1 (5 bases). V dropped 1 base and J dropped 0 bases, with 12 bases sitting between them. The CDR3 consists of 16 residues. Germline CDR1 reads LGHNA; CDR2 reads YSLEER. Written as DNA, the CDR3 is TGCGCCAGCAGCCAAGTAAAAGGGACCATGAACACTGAAGCTTTCTTT. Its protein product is CASSQVKGTMNTEAFF.